This TCR beta chain was captured by sequencing in a study of metastatic and nonmetastatic thyroid tumors. Study-wide background: Blood and tumor or nodule tissue repertoires from malignant and benign thyroid patients were compared. Overall study results and limits: Versus benign nodules, malignant thyroid tumors reportedly had significantly higher TCR beta diversity, in blood and tumor.

Original analysis: Differences in CDR3 between clinicopathological groups were drawn on to build a classifier intended to discriminate distant-metastatic papillary thyroid cancer patients. TCRdb reprocessed the PCR reads using MiXCR. These V and J calls are TCRdb output, not the study's own analysis. The data show 4,000 to 4,500 clones, about 32% seen once. On this clone: Its antigen is undetermined.

Not a single patient had been given any form of treatment at any point before undergoing thyroid surgery. The TCR was taken from a male donor with papillary thyroid cancer or a benign thyroid nodule (not recorded which). Some clones in this sample may be carry-over from other donors' samples. What was sequenced was adjacent normal tissue.

The CDR3: CSARDLLAGSNEQFF. The CDR3 DNA reads as TGCAGTGCTAGAGATTTACTAGCGGGAAGCAATGAGCAGTTCTTC. V usage is TRBV20-1 and J usage is TRBJ2-1; 10 nucleotides line up with TRBD2. Germline V lookup: CDR1 DFQATT, CDR2 SNEGSKA (reference sequence). There are 15 residues in the CDR3. V trimming: 0 bases; J trimming: 6 bases; junction bases outside the gene matches: 5.